The TCR beta chain under discussion was sequenced for a study of stem cell transplantation in POMP-related autoinflammatory disease. Turning to the study itself: Defective thymoproteasomes were hypothesized to impair CD8+ T-cell positive selection. CD8+ T cells were low and CD4+ cells naive-skewed before transplant.

Clones were read by immunoSEQ multiplex PCR, and TCRdb kept only the in-frame ones, dropping some. The sample lists some 70,000 clones; approximately 91% were seen once. Study conclusions and caveats: Patients with PRAID showed a restricted number of unique TRB V-J gene pairings. PRAID patients trended toward lower TRB diversity and higher clonality in all analyzed T-cell subsets.

A word on this clone: The antigen remains undetermined.

The sample was CD4+ T cells from PBMCs, taken after stem cell transplantation. The clonotype was recovered from a human patient with POMP-related autoinflammation and immune dysregulation (PRAID). Some T cells may trace back to the graft donor.

As DNA, the CDR3 is TGCGCCAGCAGCCGGGACACGGACTACGAGCAGTACGTC. This gives the protein CASSRDTDYEQYV. The chain has TRBV23-1 and TRBJ2-7, with a tentative D call TRBD1 (6 bases). TRBV23-1 falls under the ORF class, with uncertain function. V lost 6 bases, J lost 3 bases, and 12 bases lay in between. The CDR3 sequence is 13 residues long.